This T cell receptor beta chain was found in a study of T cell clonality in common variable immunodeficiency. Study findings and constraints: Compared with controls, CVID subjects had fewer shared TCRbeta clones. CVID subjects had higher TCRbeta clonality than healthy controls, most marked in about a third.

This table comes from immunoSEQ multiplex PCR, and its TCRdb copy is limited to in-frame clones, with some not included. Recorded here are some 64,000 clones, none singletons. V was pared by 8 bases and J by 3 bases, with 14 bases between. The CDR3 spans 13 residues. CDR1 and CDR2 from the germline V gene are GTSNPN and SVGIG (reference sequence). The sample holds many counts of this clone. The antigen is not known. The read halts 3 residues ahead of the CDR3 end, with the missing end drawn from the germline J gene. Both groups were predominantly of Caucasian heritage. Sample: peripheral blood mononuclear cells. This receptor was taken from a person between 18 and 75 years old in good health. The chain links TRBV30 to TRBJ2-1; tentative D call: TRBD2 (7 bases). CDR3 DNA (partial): TGTGCCAGGGGCGGGGGCCACTACAATGAG. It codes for CARGGGHYNE. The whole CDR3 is CARGGGHYNEQFF.